This T cell receptor (beta chain) appears in the sequencing data of a study of CD8 T cells in ankylosing spondylitis. Researchers built TCR beta libraries using quantitative 5'-RACE with molecular barcodes. TCRdb reanalysed the 5' RACE reads using MiXCR and keeps one entry per CDR3 protein. The sample includes approximately 250,000 distinct CDR3 sequences, 32% of them seen just once. Regarding the study as a whole: Typical of ankylosing spondylitis blood, it appeared, was a TCR beta motif of under 10 highly homologous variants. Disease-linked clones reportedly concentrated significantly in matched ankylosing spondylitis synovial fluid. Researchers report that disease-linked clones proved CD8+ and relatively rare in peripheral blood.

The V gene lost 1 base and the J gene lost 4 bases, with 13 bases spanning the gap. CDR3 length: 16 residues. The sample holds one count of this clonotype. The antigen remains undetermined. The sequenced sample was blood, either unsorted or a sorted T cell fraction (not recorded which). The chain joins TRBV12-3 or TRBV12-4 to TRBJ2-2; D may be TRBD1 or TRBD2 (6 bases each). The clonotype was recovered from a male donor with ankylosing spondylitis or in good health (not recorded which). CDR3 in DNA: TGTGCCAGCAGTTTAGGACGGGGGCAGTTCACCGGGGAGCTGTTTTTT. Its translation: CASSLGRGQFTGELFF.